Listed here is a single TCR beta chain. Sequenced by immunoSEQ multiplex PCR; TCRdb stores in-frame clones only, minus some. The sample consists of 300,000 to 500,000 clones, roughly 88% of them appearing once. This CDR3 comprises 15 residues. Unmatched junction bases numbered 3, after V lost 4 bases and J lost 2 bases. Germline CDR1 and CDR2: SGHRS and YFSETQ. The entry originates in a study of blood T cell repertoires in COVID-19. The V gene is TRBV5-1, the J gene TRBJ2-6, with TRBD1 identical over 7 bases. This receptor was identified in a woman in her thirties or forties with acute COVID-19. Input material: PBMCs or T cells enriched from blood (not recorded which). The CDR3 sequence: CASSLDRAGANVLTF. In nucleotides, the CDR3 is TGCGCCAGCAGCCTAGACAGGGCTGGGGCCAACGTCCTGACTTTC.